This T cell receptor (beta chain) emerged from a study of control samples from healthy donors and cancer patients. Sequencing used immunoSEQ multiplex PCR; TCRdb keeps in-frame clones, though not all of them. The top ten clones hold around 3.9% of a sample with tens of thousands of clones, 70% to 90% of them seen once. V lost 4 bases to trimming and J lost 2 bases; unmatched junction nucleotides: 8. Germline V CDR1 and CDR2: SGDLS, YYNGEE. This CDR3 is built from 16 residues. The sequence was collected from a female donor with melanoma. The material sequenced was formalin-fixed, paraffin-embedded tissue. The genes are TRBV9 and TRBJ2-2; 7 positions match TRBD2. DNA for the CDR3: TGTGCCAGCAGCTTCGGGGGGACTCTTAACACCGGGGAGCTGTTTTTT. Residues: CASSFGGTLNTGELFF.